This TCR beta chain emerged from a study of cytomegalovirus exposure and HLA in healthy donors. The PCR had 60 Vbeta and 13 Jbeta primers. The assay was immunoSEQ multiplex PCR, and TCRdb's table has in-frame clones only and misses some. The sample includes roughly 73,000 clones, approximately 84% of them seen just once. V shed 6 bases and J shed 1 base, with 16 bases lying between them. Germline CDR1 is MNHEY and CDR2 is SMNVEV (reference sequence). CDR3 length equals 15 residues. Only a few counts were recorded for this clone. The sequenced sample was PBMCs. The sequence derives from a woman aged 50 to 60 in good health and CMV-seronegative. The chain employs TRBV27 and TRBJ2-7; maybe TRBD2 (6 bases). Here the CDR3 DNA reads TGTGCCAGCAGGGACCCGGGAGAGGGGTCCTACGAGCAGTACTTC. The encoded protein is CASRDPGEGSYEQYF.